These T cell receptor beta chains were read from a single sample in a study of cytomegalovirus exposure and HLA in healthy donors. Sequenced by immunoSEQ multiplex PCR; TCRdb stores in-frame clones only, minus some. The sample includes 150,000 or so clones, over 60% of them seen just once. The sequenced sample consisted of PBMCs. The source of these receptors is a man aged 40-55 years in good health and CMV-seropositive. The CDR3 runs from the conserved cysteine through the conserved F or W. The order of the fields is J gene, D gene, CDR3 length, V gene, clone size, CDR3 DNA, CDR3 protein. The D gene is left open where the match is weak. Clone sizes are given selectively: once, few, many, or a class where the clone is expanded.

j_gene: TRBJ2-1; d_gene: -; len: 14; v_gene: TRBV19; abundance: -; CDR3nt: TGTGCCAGTTCCGAGACTAGCTCCTACAATGAGCAGTTCTTC; CDR3aa: CASSETSSYNEQFF
j_gene: TRBJ1-2; d_gene: TRBD1; len: 15; v_gene: TRBV9; abundance: -; CDR3nt: TGTGCCAGCAGCGAACAGCAACAGGGGTTTTATGGCTACACCTTC; CDR3aa: CASSEQQQGFYGYTF
j_gene: TRBJ2-2; d_gene: TRBD1; len: 16; v_gene: TRBV9; abundance: -; CDR3nt: TGTGCCAGCAGCGCCTGGGGACAGGGGGTACCCGGGGAGCTGTTTTTT; CDR3aa: CASSAWGQGVPGELFF
j_gene: TRBJ1-2; d_gene: TRBD1; len: 16; v_gene: TRBV30; abundance: -; CDR3nt: TGTGCCTGGAGACCGGGACAGCACAAAACTAACTATGGCTACACCTTC; CDR3aa: CAWRPGQHKTNYGYTF
j_gene: TRBJ2-7; d_gene: -; len: 16; v_gene: TRBV27; abundance: -; CDR3nt: TGTGCCAGCAGTCGGATTAATTACGGACAGTCCTACGAGCAGTACTTC; CDR3aa: CASSRINYGQSYEQYF
j_gene: TRBJ2-1; d_gene: TRBD2; len: 17; v_gene: TRBV11-2; abundance: -; CDR3nt: TGTGCCAGCAGCCCCGGGCTAGCGGGATCGGGCTACAATGAGCAGTTCTTC; CDR3aa: CASSPGLAGSGYNEQFF
j_gene: TRBJ2-1; d_gene: TRBD2; len: 16; v_gene: TRBV27; abundance: few; CDR3nt: TGTGCCAGCAGTTTGGCGGGAGGTATCTACTACAATGAGCAGTTCTTC; CDR3aa: CASSLAGGIYYNEQFF
j_gene: TRBJ2-2; d_gene: -; len: 22; v_gene: TRBV12-2; abundance: -; CDR3nt: TGTGCAAGTCGCTTAGGATTTGCAACAAGATGGGTAGCGGGAGTTTCGATCGGGGAGCTGTTTTTT; CDR3aa: CASRLGFATRWVAGVSIGELFF
j_gene: TRBJ2-7; d_gene: TRBD2; len: 15; v_gene: TRBV9; abundance: -; CDR3nt: TGTGCCAGCAGCGTGGCTAGCGGAATACTCTACGAGCAGTACTTC; CDR3aa: CASSVASGILYEQYF
j_gene: TRBJ2-7; d_gene: TRBD1; len: 15; v_gene: TRBV4-1; abundance: -; CDR3nt: TGCGCCAGCAGCCCCCGACAGGGGGCATCTTACGAGCAGTACTTC; CDR3aa: CASSPRQGASYEQYF